The 9 T cell receptor beta chains given below trace back to one sample, sequenced in a study of T cell clonotyping in hematopoietic cell transplantation (dated by TCRdb to about 2021). What the time point label conveys for this sample: recipient sample taken at acute GVHD onset. The library was produced with the immunoSEQ multiplex PCR assay. Sourced from immuneACCESS, this table was stored by TCRdb with only in-frame sequences that have V and J called. A share of the clones is absent; for the studies checked, an unresolved V gene accounts for under half, and the remainder has no known explanation. The sample table holds 8,000 to 8,500 clones, of which about 89% were seen once. The ten largest account for more than 4% of the sample. This sample comprised peripheral blood mononuclear cells, obtained at the time of graft-versus-host disease after allogeneic stem cell transplant. These receptors came from a male patient between 60 and 69 years old who had an allogeneic stem cell transplant from a related donor, so the T cells may come from the graft donor. Some clones in this sample may be carry-over from other donors' samples.

The CDR3: CASSYRRDTDTQYF. CDR3 in DNA: TGTGCCAGCAGTTACCGCAGGGACACAGATACGCAGTATTTT. The chain employs TRBV28 and TRBJ2-3, with D maybe TRBD1 (5 bases). The CDR3 has 14 amino acids. Trimming removed 4 bases from V and 2 bases from J, with 10 bases in between. The germline V gene has CDR1 MDHEN and CDR2 SYDVKM.

The V call is TRBV7-3, the J call TRBJ1-1; D gene unclear. V was clipped by 3 bases and J by 5 bases, with 10 bases between them. Germline CDR1 SGHTA, CDR2 FQGTGA. The CDR3 is 13 amino acids. CDR3 region: CASSFGSRTEAFF. The CDR3, as DNA: TGTGCCAGCAGCTTCGGGTCTAGGACTGAAGCTTTCTTT. Together with reference TRBV7-3 and TRBJ1-1, the CDR3 gives the full variable domain: GAGVSQTPSNKVTEKGKYVELRCDPISGHTALYWYRQSLGQGPEFLIYFQGTGAADDSGLPNDRFFAVRPEGSVSTLKIQRTERGDSAVYLCASSFGSRTEAFFGQGTRLTVV.

Only a few counts were recorded for this clone. The chain recombines TRBV5-4 with TRBJ1-1; D unresolved. Germline loops: CDR1 SGHNT, CDR2 YYREEE (reference sequence). Trimming left V 3 bases short and J 1 base short, with 7 bases between. CDR3 size: 13 residues. Here the CDR3 reads CASSYYRNTEAFF. CDR3 nucleotides: TGTGCCAGCAGCTACTACAGGAACACTGAAGCTTTCTTT.

The V call is TRBV28, the J call TRBJ2-3; D may be TRBD1 or TRBD2 (5 bases each). V was shortened by 11 bases and J by 2 bases, with 14 bases between the two germline ends. Germline lookup yields CDR1 MDHEN and CDR2 SYDVKM. The CDR3 totals 13 residues. CDR3: CALARDDTDTQYF. The CDR3 DNA reads as TGTGCCTTGGCGAGGGACGACACAGATACGCAGTATTTT.

The chain has TRBV2 and TRBJ2-3, with 8 bases that match TRBD2. This CDR3 is 15 amino acids long. CDR1 is SNHLY, CDR2 FYNNEI, per germline. Trimming took 7 bases from V and 7 from J; bases not matched to a gene: 13. CDR3 sequence (DNA): TGTGCCAGCAAAATACCGGGACTAGGCATAAATACGCAGTATTTT. Translating it yields CASKIPGLGINTQYF.

This rearrangement joins TRBV7-3 to TRBJ1-5, with D tentatively TRBD1 (6 bases). Germline V CDR1 and CDR2: SGHTA, FQGTGA. Trimming shortened V by 5 bases and J by 4 bases, and 9 bases separated the two germline ends. The CDR3 contains 13 residues. The CDR3 loop is CASSPGANQPQHF. The CDR3 DNA follows: TGTGCCAGCAGCCCGGGGGCGAATCAGCCCCAGCATTTT.

This chain joins TRBV5-6 and TRBJ2-1; no reliable D call. The CDR3 sequence is 13 residues long. With 4 bases removed from V and 2 bases from J, the gap between germline ends came to 7 bases. Per germline, CDR1 SGHDT and CDR2 YYEEEE. The CDR3 sequence is CASSVWTYNEQFF. The DNA for the CDR3 is TGTGCCAGCAGCGTATGGACCTACAATGAGCAGTTCTTC.

The rearrangement uses TRBV5-1 and TRBJ2-1; 11 nucleotides line up with TRBD2. Trimming cost V 0 bases and J 9 bases; bases outside gene matches: 8. The CDR3 contains 16 residues. Germline V gene data show CDR1 as SGHRS and CDR2 as YFSETQ. The CDR3, as DNA: TGCGCCAGCAGCTTGGCCCGGCTAGCGGGGGGAGGTGAGCAGTTCTTC. Its translation is CASSLARLAGGGEQFF.

This clone has a handful of counts. The genes are TRBV6-5 and TRBJ1-5; 8 bases line up with TRBD1. In germline, CDR1 is MNHEY, CDR2 SVGAGI. The V gene end was trimmed by 5 bases and the J gene end by 5 bases; junction bases not matched to a gene: 2. This CDR3 has 13 amino acids. CDR3 amino acids: CASSPTGDQPQHF. In nucleotides, the CDR3 is TGTGCCAGCAGTCCGACAGGGGATCAGCCCCAGCATTTT.